This passage covers 32 T cell receptor beta chains from one sample sequenced in a study of blood T cells in healthy people across ages. The authors ran a second PCR of roughly 6 to 12 cycles using a sample-barcoded 5' primer and a J-beta primer mix. Using its own MiXCR run on the 5' RACE reads, TCRdb lists one record per CDR3 protein. The table lists roughly 500,000 distinct CDR3 sequences, 25% to 30% of them singletons. Source material: blood. Every receptor here comes from a woman in her 70s in good health.

J is TRBJ2-7 and V is TRBV10-3; D is perhaps TRBD1 or TRBD2 (6 bases each). Germline values: CDR1 ENHRY, CDR2 SYGVKD. V lost 6 bases and J lost 9, with 18 bases in between. CDR3 length: 13 residues. This CDR3 reads CAIRRGAVDGQYF. CDR3 DNA: TGTGCCATCAGAAGGGGGGCCGTGGACGGGCAGTACTTC.

The V call is TRBV6-2 or TRBV6-3, the J call TRBJ2-5; 7 positions agree with TRBD2. Germline trimming cut 5 bases from V and 1 base from J; bases unmatched to any gene: 13. CDR1 and CDR2 from the germline V gene are MNHEY and SVGEGT. This CDR3 region has 17 residues. The CDR3 here is CASSAFKRAGIQETQYF. CDR3 nucleotides: TGTGCCAGCAGTGCCTTTAAAAGAGCGGGGATCCAAGAGACCCAGTACTTC.

The chain is built from TRBV5-1 and TRBJ2-3; either TRBD1 or TRBD2 may supply D (6 bases each). The CDR3 spans 16 residues. V was clipped by 1 base and J by 6 bases, with 18 bases between them. CDR1 is SGHRS, CDR2 YFSETQ, per germline. This CDR3 is CASSLQGQTAGDTQYF. CDR3 bases: TGCGCCAGCAGCTTGCAAGGACAGACTGCGGGGGATACGCAGTATTTT.

The rearrangement joins TRBV5-1 to TRBJ2-5; 9 nucleotides align to TRBD1. The J call is uncertain, as TRBJ2-1 better fits the DNA end. Germline assignment: CDR1 SGHRS and CDR2 YFSETQ. The CDR3 consists of 14 residues. The CDR3 nucleotides read TGCGCCAGCAGCCTCAGGACAGGGGTCAATGAGCAGTTCTTC. Protein sequence: CASSLRTGVNEQFF.

This clonotype was seen more than once but under ten times. The genes are TRBV7-2 and TRBJ2-6, with a possible D match to TRBD2 (7 bases). This CDR3 has 17 amino acids. From germline, CDR1 is SGHTA and CDR2 FQGNSA. V lost 3 bases and J lost 0, with 12 bases in between. In DNA, the CDR3 is TGTGCCAGCAGCTTGGCGGGGGCCCCCTCTGGGGCCAACGTCCTGACTTTC. Amino acids: CASSLAGAPSGANVLTF.

In its sample, this clonotype was seen a few times. At one end the junction does not follow the germline gene, possibly because of a read error. The chain couples TRBV13 to TRBJ2-6; possible D gene TRBD1, 5 bases. The CDR3 spans 16 residues. The germline gives CDR1 PRHDT, CDR2 FYEKMQ (reference sequence). The CDR3 DNA reads as TGTGCCAGCAGCTTAGGCCAGAGCTCTGGGGCCAACGTCCCGACTTTC. Protein: CASSLGQSSGANVPTF.

The chain links TRBV5-1 to TRBJ2-1; 8 bases are a match to TRBD1. Germline V gene lookup returns CDR1 SGHRS and CDR2 YFSETQ. The CDR3 has 16 amino acids. The ends lost 4 bases at V and 8 bases at J; junction bases unmatched: 14. Here the CDR3 reads CASSGRGQGKSYEQFF. DNA of the CDR3: TGCGCCAGCAGCGGTCGCGGACAGGGTAAGAGCTATGAGCAGTTCTTC.

The sample holds a few counts of this clonotype. V usage is TRBV7-8 and J usage is TRBJ2-2; D tentatively fits TRBD1 or TRBD2 (5 bases each). Trimming pared 5 bases from V and 7 bases from J, leaving 20 bases between. Per the germline V gene, CDR1 is SGHVS and CDR2 is FQNEAQ. The CDR3 runs to 16 residues. The CDR3: CASSRSTGRLLGELFF. CDR3 bases: TGTGCCAGCAGCCGATCGACGGGACGCTTACTCGGGGAGCTGTTTTTT.

This clonotype has at least ten counts. This sequence joins TRBV6-2 or TRBV6-3 and TRBJ2-3, with a tentative D call TRBD2 (6 bases). The CDR3 is 13 residues long. The germline gives CDR1 MNHEY, CDR2 SVGEGT. The CDR3, as DNA: TGTGCAACGGGGGAACCTTTCACAGATACGCAGTATTTT. The encoded protein is CATGEPFTDTQYF.

The J gene is TRBJ1-4, the V gene TRBV7-2; 8 bases are a match to TRBD1. Per germline, CDR1 SGHTA and CDR2 FQGNSA. There are 15 residues in the CDR3. Trimming at V came to 0 bases and at J to 3 bases, leaving 0 bases not matched to a gene. Written as DNA, the CDR3 is TGTGCCAGCAGCTTAGCGGGACAGGCTAATGAAAAACTGTTTTTT. Translation: CASSLAGQANEKLFF.

This clonotype was found a few times. This chain uses TRBV7-2 with TRBJ2-7; 9 bases map to TRBD1. J lost 6 bases, V lost 1 base, and 13 bases had no gene match. The CDR3 consists of 17 residues. From germline, CDR1 is SGHTA and CDR2 FQGNSA. The CDR3 DNA follows: TGTGCCAGCAGCTTAGATAGCGCGGGACAGGGAATAGGCGAGCAGTACTTC. This codes for CASSLDSAGQGIGEQYF. The full variable domain, completed using reference TRBV7-2 and TRBJ2-7, is GAGVSQSPSNKVTEKGKDVELRCDPISGHTALYWYRQSLGQGLEFLIYFQGNSAPDKSGLPSDRFSAERTGGSVSTLTIQRTQQEDSAVYLCASSLDSAGQGIGEQYFGPGTRLTVT.

There are a few counts of this clonotype. DNA for the CDR3: TGTGCCAGCAGCTGGAACATCCTAGCCAAAAACATTCAGTACTTC. Translating it yields CASSWNILAKNIQYF. This chain connects TRBV7-2 to TRBJ2-4; D is uncertain. CDR3 length: 15 amino acids. With 4 bases removed from V and 0 bases from J, the gap between germline ends came to 10 bases. The germline V gene has CDR1 SGHTA and CDR2 FQGNSA.

The chain employs TRBV6-5 and TRBJ1-3; a weak D match, TRBD1 (6 bases). Germline V gene data show CDR1 as MNHEY and CDR2 as SVGAGI. Trimming stripped 3 bases from V and 0 bases from J, with 15 bases between. The CDR3 runs 17 residues. The CDR3 DNA sequence: TGTGCCAGCAGTTATGGGGGGCTGGAAGCCTCTGGAAACACCATATATTTT. It translates to CASSYGGLEASGNTIYF.

This clonotype was detected only a few times. The CDR3 here is CSASVPSGEYNEQFF. For the CDR3, the DNA is TGCAGTGCTAGTGTTCCTAGCGGGGAGTACAATGAGCAGTTCTTC. The chain couples TRBV20-1 to TRBJ2-1; 9 nucleotides line up with TRBD2. J gave up 4 bases and V 3 bases, and 7 bases lay outside the gene matches. CDR1 and CDR2 (germline): DFQATT, SNEGSKA (reference sequence). The CDR3 has 15 residues.

In its sample, this clonotype was seen many times. The CDR3 DNA reads as TGTGCCAGCAGCGTAGGGGCGAACACTGAAGCTTTCTTT. This encodes CASSVGANTEAFF. V usage is TRBV9 and J usage is TRBJ1-1, with unresolved D. Germline CDR1 SGDLS, CDR2 YYNGEE. V dropped 0 bases and J dropped 1 base, with 4 bases sitting between them. This CDR3 contains 13 residues.

In its sample, this clonotype was seen a few times. The chain uses TRBV9 and TRBJ2-1; 9 bases agree with TRBD1. With 0 bases clipped from V and 1 base from J, the junction kept 5 bases outside the gene matches. This CDR3 has 17 residues. Germline V gene sequence: CDR1 SGDLS, CDR2 YYNGEE. The DNA for the CDR3 is TGTGCCAGCAGCGTAGTGGGGACAGGGTTGTCCTACAATGAGCAGTTCTTC. Translating gives CASSVVGTGLSYNEQFF. The variable domain in full, with the rest retrieved from reference TRBV9 and TRBJ2-1, is DSGVTQTPKHLITATGQRVTLRCSPRSGDLSVYWYQQSLDQGLQFLIQYYNGEERAKGNILERFSAQQFPDLHSELNLSSLELGDSALYFCASSVVGTGLSYNEQFFGPGTRLTVL.

Only a few counts were recorded for this clonotype. This sequence joins TRBV14 and TRBJ1-1, with D unresolved. V was cut by 3 bases and J by 7 bases, with 18 bases left in between. The CDR3 totals 15 residues. Per germline, CDR1 SGHDN and CDR2 FVKESK. CDR3 residues: CASSHSGMGYGEAFF. CDR3 DNA: TGTGCCAGCAGCCATTCCGGGATGGGTTACGGTGAAGCTTTCTTT.

The CDR3 sequence is CASSLIGAGSYNEQFF. The DNA for the CDR3 is TGTGCCAGCAGCTTAATTGGTGCGGGGTCCTACAATGAGCAGTTCTTC. The chain uses TRBV7-3 and TRBJ2-1; D might be TRBD2 (6 bases). The CDR3 has 16 residues. Germline CDR1 SGHTA, CDR2 FQGTGA. Trimming shortened V by 1 base and J by 1 base, and 11 bases separated the two germline ends.

CDR3 protein: CASSLDEQGEAFF. For the CDR3, the DNA is TGTGCCAGCAGCTTAGATGAACAGGGTGAAGCTTTCTTT. The chain is built from TRBV7-9 and TRBJ1-1; a weak D match, TRBD1 (6 bases). This CDR3 is built from 13 residues. V was clipped by 1 base and J by 7 bases, with 10 bases between them. Germline V lookup: CDR1 SEHNR, CDR2 FQNEAQ (reference sequence).

This chain joins TRBV6-5 and TRBJ2-2, with D possibly matching TRBD2 (6 bases). The CDR3 runs to 16 residues. Germline-derived CDR1 and CDR2 are MNHEY and SVGAGI. Between the trimmed V and J ends, which lost 3 bases and 1 base, there was a span of 12 bases. The DNA of the CDR3 is TGTGCCAGCAGTTATTGGGCGCGGGGGAACACCGGGGAGCTGTTTTTT. Translated: CASSYWARGNTGELFF.

The chain uses TRBV19 and TRBJ1-6; 7 positions agree with TRBD1. Trimming removed 3 bases from V and 8 bases from J; junction bases left unmatched: 13. The germline gives CDR1 LNHDA, CDR2 SQIVND (reference sequence). CDR3 size: 17 residues. The DNA of the CDR3 is TGTGCCAGTAGTATTTCCCGACAGGGCCTAAAGGATTCACCCCTCCACTTT. Residues: CASSISRQGLKDSPLHF.

This clonotype was observed a few times. The chain employs TRBV6-5 and TRBJ1-3; no firm D call. There are 15 residues in the CDR3. Trimming stripped 0 bases from V and 4 bases from J, with 10 bases between. Germline lookup yields CDR1 MNHEY and CDR2 SVGAGI. The DNA for the CDR3 is TGTGCCAGCAGTTACTCGGGCAGTAACGGAAACACCATATATTTT. This gives the protein CASSYSGSNGNTIYF.

The chain uses TRBV7-2 and TRBJ2-3; 14 nucleotides align to TRBD2. This CDR3 is built from 17 residues. The junction had 10 bases not matched to a gene; V was cut back by 5 bases and J by 6 bases. The germline V gene encodes CDR1 SGHTA and CDR2 FQGNSA. The chain's CDR3 is CASSLPGTSGRVDTQYF. CDR3 nucleotides: TGTGCCAGCAGCCTACCCGGGACTAGCGGGAGAGTGGATACGCAGTATTTT.

This clonotype was detected only a few times. The chain recombines TRBV7-2 with TRBJ2-3; tentative D call: TRBD2 (5 bases). Germline values: CDR1 SGHTA, CDR2 FQGNSA. V was clipped by 4 bases and J by 2 bases, with 10 bases between them. The CDR3 is 14 amino acids. Here the CDR3 reads CASSSSTNTDTQYF. CDR3 DNA: TGTGCCAGCAGCTCGTCGACTAACACAGATACGCAGTATTTT.

This clonotype was recorded a few times. The chain employs TRBV5-1 and TRBJ2-5; tentative D call: TRBD1 (6 bases). The DNA end is more similar to TRBJ2-1, so the J call may be wrong. The CDR3 is 15 residues long. Per the germline V gene, CDR1 is SGHRS and CDR2 is YFSETQ. The CDR3 is CASSHYGGAPNEQFF. CDR3 nucleotides: TGCGCCAGCAGCCATTATGGGGGCGCCCCCAATGAGCAGTTCTTC.

The rearrangement links TRBV20-1 to TRBJ2-5; 10 nucleotides match TRBD1. The ends lost 5 bases at V and 4 bases at J; junction bases unmatched: 4. Germline V lookup: CDR1 DFQATT, CDR2 SNEGSKA (reference sequence). This CDR3 contains 13 residues. The CDR3: CSASWTGGETQYF. CDR3 DNA: TGCAGTGCTTCTTGGACAGGGGGAGAGACCCAGTACTTC.

This clonotype was seen only a few times. This chain joins TRBV6-2 or TRBV6-3 and TRBJ2-7; 8 bases are a match to TRBD1. The CDR3 sequence is 15 residues long. Per the germline V gene, CDR1 is MNHEY and CDR2 is SVGEGT. The trim removed 6 bases at V and 0 bases at J, leaving 7 bases unmatched. The CDR3 is CASRLSGQVSYEQYF. The CDR3 DNA reads as TGTGCCAGCAGACTATCGGGACAGGTCTCCTACGAGCAGTACTTC.

This chain joins TRBV5-1 and TRBJ2-5; 9 positions match TRBD2. The end of the DNA fits TRBJ2-7 better, so the J call may be wrong. Germline V gene sequence: CDR1 SGHRS, CDR2 YFSETQ. CDR3 length: 17 residues. The CDR3 protein is CASSDNRLAGPPYEQYF. The CDR3 DNA follows: TGCGCCAGCAGCGACAATCGGCTAGCGGGACCTCCCTACGAGCAGTACTTC.

The genes are TRBV7-2 and TRBJ2-7; tentatively, D is TRBD1 or TRBD2 (5 bases each). Per germline, CDR1 SGHTA and CDR2 FQGNSA. The germline V and J ends were trimmed by 3 bases and 1 base, with 13 bases remaining between them. The CDR3 contains 15 residues. The CDR3 loop is CASSLGTSWSYEQYF. The CDR3 DNA sequence: TGTGCCAGCAGCTTGGGGACCTCGTGGTCCTACGAGCAGTACTTC.

J is TRBJ2-4 and V is TRBV7-2; D unresolved. Germline V gene sequence: CDR1 SGHTA, CDR2 FQGNSA. The V end lost 5 bases, the J end lost 1 base, and 9 bases lay between the germline ends. This CDR3 spans 14 amino acids. Here the CDR3 reads CASSLRRAKNIQYF. The CDR3 bases are TGTGCCAGCAGCCTCCGGCGCGCCAAAAACATTCAGTACTTC. Complete variable domain (other parts from reference TRBV7-2 and TRBJ2-4): GAGVSQSPSNKVTEKGKDVELRCDPISGHTALYWYRQSLGQGLEFLIYFQGNSAPDKSGLPSDRFSAERTGGSVSTLTIQRTQQEDSAVYLCASSLRRAKNIQYFGAGTRLSVL.

In its sample, this clonotype was seen a few times. V is TRBV13 and J is TRBJ1-3; D is uncertain. From germline, CDR1 is PRHDT and CDR2 FYEKMQ (reference sequence). CDR3 size: 15 residues. Trimming stripped 2 bases from V and 0 bases from J, with 8 bases between. The CDR3: CASSLRPGSGNTIYF. The CDR3 DNA reads TGTGCCAGCAGCTTACGGCCGGGCTCTGGAAACACCATATATTTT.

This clonotype was counted between two and nine times. The rearrangement joins TRBV7-8 to TRBJ2-1, with TRBD2 matching over 7 bases. The CDR3 runs 14 residues. Germline V gene lookup returns CDR1 SGHVS and CDR2 FQNEAQ. The V and J ends lost 3 bases and 6 bases, in that order; junction bases with no gene match: 5. The DNA for the CDR3 is TGTGCCAGCAGCTTTTTCGGGAGGCTCAATGAGCAGTTCTTC. Its protein product is CASSFFGRLNEQFF.